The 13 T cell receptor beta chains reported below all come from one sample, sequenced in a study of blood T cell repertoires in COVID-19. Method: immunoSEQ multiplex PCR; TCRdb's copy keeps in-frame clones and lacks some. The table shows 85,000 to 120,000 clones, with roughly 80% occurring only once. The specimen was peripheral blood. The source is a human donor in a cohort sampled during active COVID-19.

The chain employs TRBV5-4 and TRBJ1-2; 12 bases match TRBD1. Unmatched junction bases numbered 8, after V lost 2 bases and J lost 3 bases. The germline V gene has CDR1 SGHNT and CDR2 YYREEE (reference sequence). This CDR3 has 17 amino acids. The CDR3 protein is CASSFGTGGMRDYGYTF. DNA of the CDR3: TGTGCCAGCAGCTTTGGGACAGGGGGCATGAGGGACTATGGCTACACCTTC.

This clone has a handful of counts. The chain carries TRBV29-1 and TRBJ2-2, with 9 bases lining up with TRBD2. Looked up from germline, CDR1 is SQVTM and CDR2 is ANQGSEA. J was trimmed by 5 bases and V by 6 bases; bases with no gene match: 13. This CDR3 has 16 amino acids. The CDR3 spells CSVELAGQRGTGELFF. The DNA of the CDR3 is TGCAGCGTCGAACTAGCGGGCCAGAGGGGGACCGGGGAGCTGTTTTTT.

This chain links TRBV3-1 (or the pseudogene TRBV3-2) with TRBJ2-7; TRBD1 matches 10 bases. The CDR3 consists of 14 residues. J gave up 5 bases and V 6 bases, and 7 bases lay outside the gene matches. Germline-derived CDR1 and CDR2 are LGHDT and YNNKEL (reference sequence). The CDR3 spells CASSLRQGADEQYF. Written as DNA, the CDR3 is TGTGCCAGCAGTCTTCGACAGGGGGCGGACGAGCAGTACTTC.

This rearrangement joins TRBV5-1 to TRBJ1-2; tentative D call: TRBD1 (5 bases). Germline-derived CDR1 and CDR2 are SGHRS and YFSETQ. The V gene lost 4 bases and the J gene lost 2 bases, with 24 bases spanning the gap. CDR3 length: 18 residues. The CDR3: CASSVRSLNRFSNYGYTF. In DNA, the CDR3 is TGCGCCAGCAGCGTCCGCTCGCTGAACAGGTTTTCGAACTATGGCTACACCTTC.

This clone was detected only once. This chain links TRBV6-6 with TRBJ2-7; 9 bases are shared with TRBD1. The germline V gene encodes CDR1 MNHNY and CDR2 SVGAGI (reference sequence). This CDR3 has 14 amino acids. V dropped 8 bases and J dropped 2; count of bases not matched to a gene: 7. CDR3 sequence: CASRPGTGTYEQYF. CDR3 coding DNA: TGTGCCAGCCGTCCCGGGACAGGGACCTACGAGCAGTACTTC.

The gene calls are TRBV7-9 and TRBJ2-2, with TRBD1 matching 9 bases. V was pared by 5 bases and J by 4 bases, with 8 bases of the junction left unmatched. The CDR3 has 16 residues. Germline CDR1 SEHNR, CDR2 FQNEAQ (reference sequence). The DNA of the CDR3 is TGTGCCAGCAGCGAAGCCCCGGGACAGGGCACCGGGGAGCTGTTTTTT. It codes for CASSEAPGQGTGELFF.

The CDR3 region is CASSLSREYGYTF. The CDR3 DNA reads as TGTGCCAGCAGCTTATCGAGAGAATATGGCTACACCTTC. This chain connects TRBV5-5 to TRBJ1-2; D gene unclear. Germline V gives CDR1 SGHKS, CDR2 YYEKEE (reference sequence). Trimming removed 2 bases from V and 5 bases from J, with 10 bases in between. This CDR3 comprises 13 residues.

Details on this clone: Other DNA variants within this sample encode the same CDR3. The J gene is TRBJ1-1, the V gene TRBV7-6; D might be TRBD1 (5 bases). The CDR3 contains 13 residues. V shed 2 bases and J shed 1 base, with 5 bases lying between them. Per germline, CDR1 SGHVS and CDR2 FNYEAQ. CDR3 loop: CASSLRGNTEAFF. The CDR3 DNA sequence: TGTGCCAGCAGCTTAAGGGGGAACACTGAAGCTTTCTTT.

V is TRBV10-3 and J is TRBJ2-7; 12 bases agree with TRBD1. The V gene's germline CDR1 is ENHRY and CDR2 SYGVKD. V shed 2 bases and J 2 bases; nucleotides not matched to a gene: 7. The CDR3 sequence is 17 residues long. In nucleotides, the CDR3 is TGTGCCATCAGTGAGGGGGACAGGGGGCCCCTGACCTACGAGCAGTACTTC. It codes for CAISEGDRGPLTYEQYF.

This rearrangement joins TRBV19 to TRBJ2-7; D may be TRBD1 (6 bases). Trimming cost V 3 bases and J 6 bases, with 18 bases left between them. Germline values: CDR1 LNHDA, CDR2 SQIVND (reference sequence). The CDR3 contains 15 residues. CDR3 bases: TGTGCCAGTAGTATCGAGGGACACCATGTCTCCGAGCAGTACTTC. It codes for CASSIEGHHVSEQYF.

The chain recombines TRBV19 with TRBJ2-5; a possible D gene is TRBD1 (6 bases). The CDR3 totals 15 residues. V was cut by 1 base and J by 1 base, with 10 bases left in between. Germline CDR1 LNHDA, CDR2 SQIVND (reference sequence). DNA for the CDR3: TGTGCCAGTAGTATAGGGACAGACTCCCAAGAGACCCAGTACTTC. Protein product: CASSIGTDSQETQYF.

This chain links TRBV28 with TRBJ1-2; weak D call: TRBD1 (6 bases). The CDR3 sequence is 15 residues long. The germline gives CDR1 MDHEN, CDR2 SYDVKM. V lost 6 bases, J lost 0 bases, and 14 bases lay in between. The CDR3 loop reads CASSSSGGPNYGYTF. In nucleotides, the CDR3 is TGTGCCAGCAGCTCCTCCGGGGGGCCTAACTATGGCTACACCTTC.

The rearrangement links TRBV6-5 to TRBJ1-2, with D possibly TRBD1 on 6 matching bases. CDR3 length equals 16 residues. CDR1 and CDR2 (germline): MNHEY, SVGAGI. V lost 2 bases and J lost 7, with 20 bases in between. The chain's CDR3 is CASSYVARQGIFGYTF. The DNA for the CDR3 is TGTGCCAGCAGTTACGTCGCTCGCCAGGGGATATTTGGCTACACCTTC.